This T cell receptor (beta chain) was captured in a study of blood T cell repertoires in COVID-19. Study-wide background: Whether acute or convalescent, the COVID-19 samples came from the United States, Italy and Spain. T cells, B-cell-depleted T cells, or PBMCs supplied cDNA or gDNA.

It was during active infection that Seattle patients were enrolled and then longitudinally followed. Germline V CDR1 and CDR2: WNHNN, SYGVQD (reference sequence). The CDR3 totals 16 residues. Trimming cost V 6 bases and J 5 bases, with 23 bases left between them. Generated by immunoSEQ multiplex PCR, the TCRdb table keeps only in-frame clones and is missing some. The profile shows under 200,000 clones, approximately 85% of them singletons. The sequence came from a woman aged 60-75 years with COVID-19, enrolled during active disease. The sequenced sample consisted of peripheral blood. V is TRBV10-1 and J is TRBJ2-7; possible D gene TRBD2, 6 bases. The CDR3 protein is CASRYTGLAVANEQYV. In nucleotides, the CDR3 is TGCGCCAGCAGATACACGGGGTTAGCGGTAGCAAACGAGCAGTACGTC.